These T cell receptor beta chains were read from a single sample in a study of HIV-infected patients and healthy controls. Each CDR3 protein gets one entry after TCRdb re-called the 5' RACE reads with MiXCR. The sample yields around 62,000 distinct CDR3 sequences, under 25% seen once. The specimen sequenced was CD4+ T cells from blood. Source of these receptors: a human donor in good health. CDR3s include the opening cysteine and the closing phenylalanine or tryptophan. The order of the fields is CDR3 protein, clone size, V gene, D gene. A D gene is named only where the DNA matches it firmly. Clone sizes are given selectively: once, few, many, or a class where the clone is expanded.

CDR3 protein: CASGRNREVPF; clone size: many; V gene: TRBV7-2; D gene: -
CDR3 protein: CASSQSQGSEKNGYTF; clone size: many; V gene: TRBV4-1; D gene: -
CDR3 protein: CASSRGDSPWEQYF; clone size: few; V gene: TRBV7-9; D gene: TRBD1
CDR3 protein: CASGLVDREAFF; clone size: -; V gene: TRBV12-5; D gene: -
CDR3 protein: CASSTEETQYF; clone size: -; V gene: TRBV2; D gene: -
CDR3 protein: CASSLTTGSSGNTIYF; clone size: -; V gene: TRBV9; D gene: -
CDR3 protein: CASSLGTGGDTEAFF; clone size: -; V gene: TRBV7-9; D gene: TRBD1
CDR3 protein: CASKNRRETDTQYF; clone size: -; V gene: TRBV27; D gene: TRBD2
CDR3 protein: CASSLGSSQSNEQFF; clone size: few; V gene: TRBV7-9; D gene: -
CDR3 protein: CASSVGWGLGTEAFF; clone size: -; V gene: TRBV9; D gene: -
CDR3 protein: CSAYGTGDQPQHF; clone size: once; V gene: TRBV20-1; D gene: TRBD1
CDR3 protein: CASSQADRASYEQYF; clone size: -; V gene: TRBV19; D gene: TRBD1
CDR3 protein: CSASPQGNSNQPQHF; clone size: -; V gene: TRBV20-1; D gene: -
CDR3 protein: CASSQDGRGTDTQYF; clone size: many; V gene: TRBV3-1; D gene: -
CDR3 protein: CASSTSQLIPTDTQYF; clone size: -; V gene: TRBV6-1; D gene: -
CDR3 protein: CASSIRDREVFGANVLTF; clone size: many; V gene: TRBV2; D gene: TRBD1
CDR3 protein: CSASFRTPLSGNTIYF; clone size: -; V gene: TRBV20-1; D gene: -
CDR3 protein: CASMDTGVSKNIQYF; clone size: -; V gene: TRBV25-1; D gene: -
CDR3 protein: CASSLGQGRWYGYTF; clone size: many; V gene: TRBV12-3/TRBV12-4; D gene: TRBD1
CDR3 protein: CSARFGVSAFF; clone size: few; V gene: TRBV20-1; D gene: -
CDR3 protein: CSVRRLAGVQTVGTDTQYF; clone size: many; V gene: TRBV29-1; D gene: TRBD2
CDR3 protein: CASSVGRPNEQFF; clone size: few; V gene: TRBV25-1; D gene: -
CDR3 protein: CASRPSGRAGSSYNEQFF; clone size: few; V gene: TRBV19; D gene: TRBD2
CDR3 protein: CASSYSNPRANNQPQHF; clone size: -; V gene: TRBV6-2/TRBV6-3; D gene: -
CDR3 protein: CASSPTQGGPQHF; clone size: few; V gene: TRBV7-8; D gene: -
CDR3 protein: CASSQALQQGNTIYF; clone size: -; V gene: TRBV4-3; D gene: -
CDR3 protein: CASSLGASGNTIYF; clone size: few; V gene: TRBV5-4; D gene: -
CDR3 protein: CASSEGWGAHQPQHF; clone size: few; V gene: TRBV2; D gene: -
CDR3 protein: CASSQELGQAYNEQFF; clone size: -; V gene: TRBV14; D gene: -
CDR3 protein: CSVAAGLNYGYTF; clone size: few; V gene: TRBV29-1; D gene: -
CDR3 protein: CSVEDGAGTGTYEQYF; clone size: -; V gene: TRBV29-1; D gene: TRBD1
CDR3 protein: CASSAPGQVAGNTIYF; clone size: -; V gene: TRBV2; D gene: TRBD1
CDR3 protein: CASSQPDGHTEAFF; clone size: few; V gene: TRBV4-2; D gene: -
CDR3 protein: CASRMGQMNTEAFF; clone size: many; V gene: TRBV11-3; D gene: TRBD1
CDR3 protein: CASSLLDRMNTEAFF; clone size: many; V gene: TRBV5-1; D gene: TRBD1
CDR3 protein: CASSWDSSYNSPLHF; clone size: -; V gene: TRBV4-3; D gene: -
CDR3 protein: CASSQAGTSGTLRSYNVQFF; clone size: once; V gene: TRBV18; D gene: TRBD2
CDR3 protein: CASSFWDRVGTEAFF; clone size: -; V gene: TRBV12-3/TRBV12-4; D gene: TRBD1
CDR3 protein: CASSQGWGSPRETQYF; clone size: -; V gene: TRBV3-1; D gene: -
CDR3 protein: CASSRYRGMSEQFF; clone size: -; V gene: TRBV28; D gene: TRBD1
CDR3 protein: CASNRRKGDGNTIYF; clone size: -; V gene: TRBV2; D gene: -
CDR3 protein: CASSYSVAGELFF; clone size: few; V gene: TRBV6-6; D gene: -
CDR3 protein: CASSPWTGNYGYTF; clone size: many; V gene: TRBV7-9; D gene: TRBD1
CDR3 protein: CATSDFIGGSYTGELFF; clone size: -; V gene: TRBV24-1; D gene: -
CDR3 protein: CSVTGLAGGFREQFF; clone size: many; V gene: TRBV29-1; D gene: TRBD2
CDR3 protein: CASSQGQGLTEAFF; clone size: few; V gene: TRBV4-3; D gene: TRBD1
CDR3 protein: CASSESNREETQYF; clone size: few; V gene: TRBV10-2; D gene: -
CDR3 protein: CSVEIRDGGKTQYF; clone size: few; V gene: TRBV29-1; D gene: -
CDR3 protein: CASSPRIGSGGYTF; clone size: few; V gene: TRBV19; D gene: -
CDR3 protein: CASSWGTGDQPQHF; clone size: few; V gene: TRBV5-1; D gene: -
CDR3 protein: CASSDGVGSVNSPLHF; clone size: -; V gene: TRBV25-1; D gene: -
CDR3 protein: CASTDSLEAFF; clone size: many; V gene: TRBV2; D gene: -
CDR3 protein: CASSSAETQYF; clone size: many; V gene: TRBV7-9; D gene: -